The source of this T cell receptor beta chain is a study of shared clonotypes between healthy human individuals (dated by TCRdb to the early 2020s). General notes on the study: A couple of women and a few men aged 18 to 49 years were included in the cohort. Libraries were prepared and TCR repertoires were sequenced by different laboratories using diverse techniques, in order to increase sequencing depth and limit assay-specific biases. To estimate repertoire size and how much clonotypes are shared between individuals, the study performed deep sequencing of blood TCR repertoires from about five healthy adults. For each donor, three plates each were used for CD4 naive and CD4 memory, two plates were used for CD8 naive, and one plate was used for CD8 memory. Each donor's leukapheresis produced roughly between about 0.9 and 9.5 billion PBMCs.

Regarding this clone: Its recognized antigen is unknown. No per-base quality is available; no much larger clone lies one base away.

Using the deep immunoSEQ assay, TCR CDR3 regions were amplified from genomic DNA by multiplex PCR. Genomic DNA extracted from each cell subset was distributed evenly over all wells of several immunoSEQ 96-well plates, and each plate served as one replicate. For sorted subsets, each replicate PCR was loaded with approximately 200 ng genomic DNA, equivalent to 25,000 to 35,000 T cell genomes. The purified libraries were quantified using a Qubit 3.0 fluorometer, sized with a Bioanalyzer 2100, and then quantified again using the KAPA Library Quantification kit. A separate single-read 150-cycle Illumina NextSeq 550 flow cell was used to sequence each immunoSEQ 96-well plate. In the paper's pipeline: Because only junctional sequences without quality scores were contained in the immunoSEQ output, filtering matching that applied to full-length reads could not be performed. Sequences were annotated with PyIR, a Python wrapper for IgBLAST v1.9, and V/J genes and CDR3 were assigned using IMGT germline references. Reads were filtered out if the reads had weak V/J assignments (E-value above 1e-6), no CDR3, stop codons, out-of-frame junctions, or ambiguous translated residues. V3J clonotypes were defined as sequences sharing the same inferred V gene, J gene, and CDR3 amino acid sequence. The percentage overlap between two repertoires was calculated by dividing the number of shared unique clonotypes by the size of the smaller repertoire. Three approaches were used to assess repertoire richness: RTK rarefaction, the Chao1 estimator, and Recon v2.1 estimates of unobserved clonotypes. For all TCRbeta clonotypes obtained by the gDNA method from four donors, generation probabilities were computed with OLGA. TCRdb's version of the immuneACCESS table is confined to in-frame rearrangements and falls short of the full clone set. An unresolved V gene accounts for under half of the shortfall where checked; the remainder is of unknown origin. V, J and clone size derive from that table, while D and trimming were established from the DNA sequence. The sample data list approximately 2,300,000 clones, and roughly 92% of these were observed just once. 0.3% to 0.45% of the sample lies in the top ten.

What the study reported, not specific to this receptor: Because the study included a small number of donors, the genetic and exposure-history diversity represented was limited. Sampling was limited to blood, and TCR repertoires in tissue likely differ from TCR repertoires in blood. Estimated clonotype richness was generally larger for naive than for memory subsets. Compared with non-shared clonotypes, the clonotypes found in all four sorted-subset donors had higher generation probabilities. Roughly 5% of naive CD4, 3.5% of naive CD8, roughly 2.4% of memory CD4, and around 0.4% of memory CD8 clonotypes were shared across several donors. Even with the large sequencing depth, rarefaction of the sorted-subset datasets indicated that sequencing was incomplete. Based on pairwise subsampling, the degree of clonotype sharing among donors was expected to be affected by sequencing depth.

The CDR3 measures 13 amino acids from cysteine to phenylalanine. The entry retains the CDR3 DNA only, 39 bases that are in frame from base 1. Ends trimmed: V by 5 bases, J by 7 bases; bases unmatched to a gene: 3. The CDR1 and CDR2 encoded by the germline V gene (reference sequence) are SEHNR and FQNEAQ. Healthy HIV-negative adults with no recently reported acute infections or vaccinations were included as donors. All donors were Caucasian adults living in Nashville, Tennessee, USA. CD4+ T cells were enriched by magnetic negative selection, after which naive cells were positively selected on CD45RA and the negative fraction was taken as the memory subset. Blood was collected by leukapheresis, and PBMCs were isolated by Ficoll-Histopaque density gradient centrifugation and then cryopreserved in liquid nitrogen vapor phase. Purity and quantity of every magnetically sorted T cell population were checked by analytical flow cytometry. From each sorted fraction, genomic DNA was isolated and quantified by UV absorbance on a Nanodrop 2000c.

Rearrangement joined TRBV7-9 to TRBJ1-2, and 11 bases in between align with TRBD1. The specimen was naive CD4+ T cells from PBMCs. This specimen's cell subset or site label, per the study, means: CD45RA+ positively selected. The receptor comes from a man between 18 and 35 years old in good health. Some clones in this sample may be carry-over from other donors' samples. In nucleotides, the sequence is TGTGCCAGCAGCCAGGGACAGGGGGTTGGCTACACCTTC. It codes for CASSQGQGVGYTF.